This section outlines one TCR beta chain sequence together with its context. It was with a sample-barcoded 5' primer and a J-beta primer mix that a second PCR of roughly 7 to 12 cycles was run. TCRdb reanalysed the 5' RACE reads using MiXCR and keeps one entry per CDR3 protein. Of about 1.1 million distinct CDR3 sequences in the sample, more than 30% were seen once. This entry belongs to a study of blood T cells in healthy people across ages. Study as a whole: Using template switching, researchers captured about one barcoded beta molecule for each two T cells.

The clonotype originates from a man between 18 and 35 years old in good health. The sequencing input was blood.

CDR3 sequence (DNA): TGTGCCAGCAGCTTAGTGGTGGGGGTTCAGCCCCAGCATTTT. Protein sequence: CASSLVVGVQPQHF. This chain joins TRBV7-2 and TRBJ1-5; D may be TRBD1 (5 bases). Germline CDR1 SGHTA, CDR2 FQGNSA. The CDR3 runs 14 residues. V lost 1 base and J 6 bases, leaving 10 bases between the germline ends.